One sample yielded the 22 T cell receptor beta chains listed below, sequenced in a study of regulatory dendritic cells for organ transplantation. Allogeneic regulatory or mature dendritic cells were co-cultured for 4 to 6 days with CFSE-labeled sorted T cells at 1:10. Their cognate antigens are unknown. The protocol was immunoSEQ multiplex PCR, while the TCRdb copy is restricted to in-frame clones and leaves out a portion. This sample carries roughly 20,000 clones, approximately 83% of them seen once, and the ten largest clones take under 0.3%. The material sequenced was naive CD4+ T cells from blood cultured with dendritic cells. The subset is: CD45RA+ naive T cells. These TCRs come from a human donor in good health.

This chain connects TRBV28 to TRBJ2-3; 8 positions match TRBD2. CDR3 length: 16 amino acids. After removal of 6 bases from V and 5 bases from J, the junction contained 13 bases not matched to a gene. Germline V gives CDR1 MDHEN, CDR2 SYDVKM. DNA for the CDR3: TGTGCCAGCAGCCCTTTAGCGGGACCTCCCGGAGATACGCAGTATTTT. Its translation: CASSPLAGPPGDTQYF.

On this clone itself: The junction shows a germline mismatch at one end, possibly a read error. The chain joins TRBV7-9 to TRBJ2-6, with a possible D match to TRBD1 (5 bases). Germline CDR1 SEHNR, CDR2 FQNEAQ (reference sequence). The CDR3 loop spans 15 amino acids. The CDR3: CASSLVPSGANALTF. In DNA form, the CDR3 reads TGTGCCAGCAGCTTAGTCCCCTCTGGGGCCAACGCCCTGACTTTC.

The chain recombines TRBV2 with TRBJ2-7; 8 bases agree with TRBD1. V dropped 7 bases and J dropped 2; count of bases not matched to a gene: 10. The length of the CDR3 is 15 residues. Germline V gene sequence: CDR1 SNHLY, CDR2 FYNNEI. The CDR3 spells CASTIQTGGTYEQYF. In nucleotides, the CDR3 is TGTGCCAGCACTATACAAACAGGGGGGACCTACGAGCAGTACTTC. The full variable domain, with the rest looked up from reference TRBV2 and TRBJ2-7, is EPEVTQTPSHQVTQMGQEVILRCVPISNHLYFYWYRQILGQKVEFLVSFYNNEISEKSEIFDDQFSVERPDGSNFTLKIRSTKLEDSAMYFCASTIQTGGTYEQYFGPGTRLTVT.

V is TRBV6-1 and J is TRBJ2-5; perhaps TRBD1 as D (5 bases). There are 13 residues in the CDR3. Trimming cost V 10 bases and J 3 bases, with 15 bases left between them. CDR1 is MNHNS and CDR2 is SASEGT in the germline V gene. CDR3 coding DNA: TGTGCCATGGGTCCTGGGGCAGAAGAGACCCAGTACTTC. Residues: CAMGPGAEETQYF.

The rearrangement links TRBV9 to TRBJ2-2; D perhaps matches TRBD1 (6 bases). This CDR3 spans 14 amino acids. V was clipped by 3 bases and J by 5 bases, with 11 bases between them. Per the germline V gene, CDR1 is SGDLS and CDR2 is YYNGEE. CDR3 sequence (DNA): TGTGCCAGCAGCGCGGCTCAGGGGACCGGGGAGCTGTTTTTT. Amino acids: CASSAAQGTGELFF. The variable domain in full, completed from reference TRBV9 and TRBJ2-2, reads DSGVTQTPKHLITATGQRVTLRCSPRSGDLSVYWYQQSLDQGLQFLIQYYNGEERAKGNILERFSAQQFPDLHSELNLSSLELGDSALYFCASSAAQGTGELFFGEGSRLTVL.

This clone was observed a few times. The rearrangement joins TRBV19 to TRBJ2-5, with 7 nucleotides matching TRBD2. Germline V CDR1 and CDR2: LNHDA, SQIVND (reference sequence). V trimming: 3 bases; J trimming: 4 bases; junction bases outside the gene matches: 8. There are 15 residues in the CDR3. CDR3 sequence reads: CASSMAGGGAETQYF. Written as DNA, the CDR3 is TGTGCCAGTAGTATGGCCGGCGGGGGAGCAGAGACCCAGTACTTC.

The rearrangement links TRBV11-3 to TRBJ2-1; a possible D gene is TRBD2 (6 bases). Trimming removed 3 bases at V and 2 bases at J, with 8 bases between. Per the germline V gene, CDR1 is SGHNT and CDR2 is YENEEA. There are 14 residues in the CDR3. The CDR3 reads CASSFGGAYNEQFF. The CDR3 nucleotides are TGTGCCAGCAGCTTCGGCGGGGCCTACAATGAGCAGTTCTTC.

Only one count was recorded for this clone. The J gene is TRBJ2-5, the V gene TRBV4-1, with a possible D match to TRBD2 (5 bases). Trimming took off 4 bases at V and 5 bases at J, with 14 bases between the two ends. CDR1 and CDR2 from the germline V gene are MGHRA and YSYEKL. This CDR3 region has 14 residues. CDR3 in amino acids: CASSPLYRGETQYF. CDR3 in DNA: TGCGCCAGCAGCCCCCTCTACCGCGGGGAGACCCAGTACTTC.

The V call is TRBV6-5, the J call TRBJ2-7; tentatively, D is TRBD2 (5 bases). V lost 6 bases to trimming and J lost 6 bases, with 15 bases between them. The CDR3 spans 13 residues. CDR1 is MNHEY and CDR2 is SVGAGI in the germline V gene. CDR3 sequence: CASSRRFGREQYF. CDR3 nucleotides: TGTGCCAGCAGCCGGAGGTTCGGACGCGAGCAGTACTTC.

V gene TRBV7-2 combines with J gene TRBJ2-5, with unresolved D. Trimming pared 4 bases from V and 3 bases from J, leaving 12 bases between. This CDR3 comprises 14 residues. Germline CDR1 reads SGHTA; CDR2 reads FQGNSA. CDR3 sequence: CASSSLAWEETQYF. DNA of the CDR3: TGTGCCAGCAGCTCCTTAGCATGGGAAGAGACCCAGTACTTC.

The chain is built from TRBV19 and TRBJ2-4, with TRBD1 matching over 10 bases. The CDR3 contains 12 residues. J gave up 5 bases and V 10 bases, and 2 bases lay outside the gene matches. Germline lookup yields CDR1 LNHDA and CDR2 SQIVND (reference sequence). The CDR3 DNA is TGTGCCACGACAGGGGGCCAAAACATTCAGTACTTC. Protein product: CATTGGQNIQYF.

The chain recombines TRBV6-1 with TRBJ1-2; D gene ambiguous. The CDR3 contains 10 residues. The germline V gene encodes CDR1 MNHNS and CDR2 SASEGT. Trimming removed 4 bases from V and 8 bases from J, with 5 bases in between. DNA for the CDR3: TGTGCCAGCAGTGTCGTAGGCTACACCTTC. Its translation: CASSVVGYTF.

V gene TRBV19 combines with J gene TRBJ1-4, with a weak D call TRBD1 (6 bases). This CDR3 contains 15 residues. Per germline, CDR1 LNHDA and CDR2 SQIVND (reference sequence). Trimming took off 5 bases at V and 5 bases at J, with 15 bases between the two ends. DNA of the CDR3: TGTGCCAGTAGTCCGTCGGGGGGCACGAATGAAAAACTGTTTTTT. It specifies CASSPSGGTNEKLFF.

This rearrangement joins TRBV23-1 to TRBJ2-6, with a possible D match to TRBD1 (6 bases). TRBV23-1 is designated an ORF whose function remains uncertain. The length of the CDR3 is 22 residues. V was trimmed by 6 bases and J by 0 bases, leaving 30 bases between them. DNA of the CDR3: TGCGCCAGCAGACGGCCGGTGGGACACAGACCTAGGGCTTACTCTGGGGCCAACGTCCTGACTTTC. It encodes CASRRPVGHRPRAYSGANVLTF.

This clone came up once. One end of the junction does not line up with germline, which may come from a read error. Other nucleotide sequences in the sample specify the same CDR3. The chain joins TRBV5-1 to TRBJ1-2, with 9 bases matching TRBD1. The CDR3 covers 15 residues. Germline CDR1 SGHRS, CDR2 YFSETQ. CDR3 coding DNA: TGTGCCAGCAGCTTGGTTGGACAGGGGAAGGATGGCTACACCTTC. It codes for CASSLVGQGKDGYTF.

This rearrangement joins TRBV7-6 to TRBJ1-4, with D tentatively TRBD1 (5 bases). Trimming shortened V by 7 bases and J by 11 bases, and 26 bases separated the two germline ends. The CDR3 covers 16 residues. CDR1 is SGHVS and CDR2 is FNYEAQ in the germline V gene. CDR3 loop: CASIRDRETVSMKLFF. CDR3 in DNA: TGTGCCAGCATCCGGGACCGAGAAACCGTTTCGATGAAACTGTTTTTT.

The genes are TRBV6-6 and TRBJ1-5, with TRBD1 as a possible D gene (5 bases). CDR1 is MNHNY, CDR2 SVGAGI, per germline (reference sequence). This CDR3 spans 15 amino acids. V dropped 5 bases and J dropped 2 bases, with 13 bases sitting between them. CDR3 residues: CASSQGIRGNQPQHF. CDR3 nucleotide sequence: TGTGCCAGCAGTCAGGGCATTAGGGGCAATCAGCCCCAGCATTTT.

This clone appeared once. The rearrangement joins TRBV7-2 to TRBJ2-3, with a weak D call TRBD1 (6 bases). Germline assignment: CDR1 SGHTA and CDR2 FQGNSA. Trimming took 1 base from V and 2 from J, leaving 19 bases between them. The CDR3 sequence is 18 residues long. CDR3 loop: CASSLGSLVGAHTDTQYF. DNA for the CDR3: TGTGCCAGCAGCTTAGGAAGCCTCGTGGGGGCCCACACAGATACGCAGTATTTT.

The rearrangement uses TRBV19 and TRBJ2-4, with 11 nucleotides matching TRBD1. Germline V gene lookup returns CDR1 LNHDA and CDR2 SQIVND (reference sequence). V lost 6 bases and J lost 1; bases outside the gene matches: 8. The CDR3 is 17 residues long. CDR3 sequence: CASSPGQGVEAKNIQYF. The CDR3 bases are TGTGCCAGTAGCCCGGGACAGGGGGTCGAGGCCAAAAACATTCAGTACTTC.

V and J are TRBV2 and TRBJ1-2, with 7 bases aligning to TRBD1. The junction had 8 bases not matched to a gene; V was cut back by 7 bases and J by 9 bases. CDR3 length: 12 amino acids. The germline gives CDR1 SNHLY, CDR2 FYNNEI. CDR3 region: CASNLQGLSYTF. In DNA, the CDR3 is TGTGCCAGCAATTTACAGGGGCTGAGCTACACCTTC.

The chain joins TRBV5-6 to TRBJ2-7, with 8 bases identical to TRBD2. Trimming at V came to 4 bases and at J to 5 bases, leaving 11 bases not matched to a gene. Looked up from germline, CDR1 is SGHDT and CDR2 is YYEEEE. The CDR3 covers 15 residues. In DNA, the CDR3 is TGTGCCAGCAGCCCCCGTAGCGGGGCCCCCAACGAGCAGTACTTC. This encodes CASSPRSGAPNEQYF.

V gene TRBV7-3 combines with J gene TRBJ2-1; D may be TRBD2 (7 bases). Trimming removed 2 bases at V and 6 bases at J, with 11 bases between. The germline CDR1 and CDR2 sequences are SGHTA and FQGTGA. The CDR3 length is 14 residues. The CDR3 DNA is TGTGCCAGCAGCTTAGAACGGGGGGCCAATGAGCAGTTCTTC. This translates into CASSLERGANEQFF.